This TCR beta chain was sequenced during a study of blood T cells in healthy people across ages. V was pared by 0 bases and J by 4 bases, with 13 bases of the junction left unmatched. The CDR3 totals 19 residues. Comments on this clonotype: What it binds is not known.

With a J-beta primer mix and a sample-barcoded 5' primer, a second PCR ran roughly 6 to 12 cycles. Every single cDNA molecule received a tag from a template-switch adaptor with 12 random nucleotides. TCRdb fed the 5' RACE reads into MiXCR, producing one record per CDR3 protein. The sample lists roughly 2 million distinct CDR3 sequences, about 50% seen once, with about 2.1% in the top ten. General study findings and limits: It was the long-lived donors that had more naive CD4+ cells and higher diversity than aged donors.

This clonotype was obtained from a woman in her thirties or forties in good health. This chain uses TRBV5-3 with TRBJ2-1, with 10 bases lining up with TRBD1. TRBV5-3 is sorted into the ORF group, with uncertain function. Sequencing input: blood. The CDR3 loop reads CARSLVEVTGQGTYNEQFF. Written as DNA, the CDR3 is TGTGCCAGAAGCTTGGTCGAGGTAACGGGACAGGGGACTTACAATGAGCAGTTCTTC.